This TCR beta chain was captured in a study of PD-1 blockade in classical Hodgkin lymphoma. Study findings and constraints: Complete responders showed a baseline diversity that resembled the diversity of newly diagnosed patients.

Relapses following autologous stem cell transplantation were seen in all patients, with brentuximab vedotin exposure varying. The data were produced by immunoSEQ multiplex PCR, yet TCRdb's version contains in-frame clones alone and is incomplete. The table lists 60,000 or so clones, 90% of them singletons, with approximately 9.7% in the top ten. Concerning this clone itself: The antigen is undetermined.

Unmatched junction bases numbered 7, after V lost 3 bases and J lost 2 bases. Germline CDR1 is SGHDN and CDR2 is FVKESK. The CDR3 extends over 15 amino acids. The V gene is TRBV14, the J gene TRBJ2-7; 7 bases align to TRBD2. Source: peripheral blood mononuclear cells (PBMCs), taken at baseline. The TCR comes from a human donor with classical Hodgkin lymphoma. The CDR3 protein is CASSQGREFTYEQYF. The CDR3 bases are TGTGCCAGCAGCCAGGGGCGGGAGTTCACCTACGAGCAGTACTTC.